The 25 T cell receptor beta chains reported below all come from one sample, sequenced in a study of blood T cell repertoires in COVID-19. TCRdb keeps only in-frame clones here, not all; method: immunoSEQ multiplex PCR. The repertoire holds 200,000 or so clones, with 70% to 90% as singletons. The sample comprised peripheral blood. The receptor set was obtained from a man aged 45 to 65 with COVID-19, enrolled during active disease.

This clone was observed a few times. The chain recombines TRBV7-9 with TRBJ1-1, with D perhaps matching TRBD1 (5 bases). The CDR3 runs to 11 residues. V was cut by 4 bases and J by 7 bases, with 7 bases left in between. Germline V gene data show CDR1 as SEHNR and CDR2 as FQNEAQ (reference sequence). CDR3: CASSSGLEAFF. As DNA, the CDR3 is TGTGCCAGCAGCTCGGGACTTGAAGCTTTCTTT. The full variable domain, in which reference TRBV7-9 and TRBJ1-1 provide the parts outside the CDR3, is DTGVSQNPRHKITKRGQNVTFRCDPISEHNRLYWYRQTLGQGPEFLTYFQNEAQLEKSRLLSDRFSAERPKGSFSTLEIQRTEQGDSAMYLCASSSGLEAFFGQGTRLTVV.

V is TRBV5-1 and J is TRBJ2-7, with 8 bases that match TRBD2. Germline V gives CDR1 SGHRS, CDR2 YFSETQ. V gave up 0 bases and J gave up 6 bases; unmatched junction bases: 8. CDR3 size: 15 residues. The CDR3 spells CASSLGVGRALEQYF. Here the CDR3 DNA reads TGCGCCAGCAGCTTGGGGGTCGGGAGGGCCCTCGAGCAGTACTTC.

This clone was observed once. The rearrangement uses TRBV29-1 and TRBJ1-6; D is undetermined. CDR1 SQVTM and CDR2 ANQGSEA come from the germline V gene. V shed 6 bases and J shed 6 bases, with 12 bases lying between them. The CDR3 sequence is 13 residues long. The CDR3 region has the DNA TGCAGCGTGAGGCCGGGATCTAATTCACCCCTCCACTTT. As protein: CSVRPGSNSPLHF.

V and J are TRBV28 and TRBJ2-1; 7 nucleotides line up with TRBD2. The junction had 8 bases not matched to a gene; V was cut back by 11 bases and J by 1 base. The CDR3 contains 14 residues. CDR1 and CDR2 from the germline V gene are MDHEN and SYDVKM. The CDR3 loop reads CAAVTGGSYNEQFF. CDR3 coding DNA: TGTGCCGCCGTTACGGGGGGTTCCTACAATGAGCAGTTCTTC. Looking up the rest from reference TRBV28 and TRBJ2-1 gives the full variable domain: DVKVTQSSRYLVKRTGEKVFLECVQDMDHENMFWYRQDPGLGLRLIYFSYDVKMKEKGDIPEGYSVSREKKERFSLILESASTNQTSMYLCAAVTGGSYNEQFFGPGTRLTVL.

CDR3 DNA sequence: TGTGCCAGCAGTTGGACTAGCGGGAGAGTATCCAATGAGCAGTTCTTC. Translation: CASSWTSGRVSNEQFF. The chain uses TRBV6-5 and TRBJ2-1; TRBD2 matches at 13 bases. This CDR3 is 16 amino acids long. Germline lookup yields CDR1 MNHEY and CDR2 SVGAGI. The ends lost 4 bases at V and 6 bases at J; junction bases unmatched: 6.

The chain links TRBV2 to TRBJ1-6; 8 bases match TRBD1. The CDR3 is 12 amino acids. The junction had 7 bases not matched to a gene; V was cut back by 8 bases and J by 13 bases. From germline, CDR1 is SNHLY and CDR2 FYNNEI. In DNA form, the CDR3 reads TGTGCCAGCGGACAGGGTCAGTCCCCCCTCCACTTT. Protein: CASGQGQSPLHF.

V gene TRBV6-6 combines with J gene TRBJ1-5; 10 bases line up with TRBD1. This CDR3 region has 16 residues. V was pared by 6 bases and J by 3 bases, with 8 bases of the junction left unmatched. The germline V gene encodes CDR1 MNHNY and CDR2 SVGAGI (reference sequence). DNA of the CDR3: TGTGCCAGCAGCCCCCCGGGACAGGGGCCCAATCAGCCCCAGCATTTT. Protein sequence: CASSPPGQGPNQPQHF.

The chain recombines TRBV6-2 or TRBV6-3 with TRBJ2-5; 8 nucleotides agree with TRBD1. CDR3 length equals 14 residues. J gave up 4 bases and V 4 bases, and 5 bases lay outside the gene matches. From germline, CDR1 is MNHEY and CDR2 SVGEGT. The CDR3, as DNA: TGTGCCAGCAGTTCCTGGACAGGGCGAGAGACCCAGTACTTC. Encoded protein: CASSSWTGRETQYF.

The V and J genes are TRBV7-2 and TRBJ2-7; D not resolved. The CDR3 extends over 12 amino acids. Trimming removed 2 bases from V and 4 bases from J, with 6 bases in between. Germline lookup yields CDR1 SGHTA and CDR2 FQGNSA. For the CDR3, the DNA is TGTGCCAGCAGCTTATACAGTTACGAGCAGTACTTC. Its protein is CASSLYSYEQYF.

This clone was observed a few times. This chain uses TRBV19 with TRBJ2-4; no reliable D call. This CDR3 spans 16 amino acids. Germline V gives CDR1 LNHDA, CDR2 SQIVND (reference sequence). V dropped 3 bases and J dropped 0 bases, with 12 bases sitting between them. CDR3 coding DNA: TGTGCCAGTAGTATCTTCTCTACAGTAGCCAAAAACATTCAGTACTTC. It translates to CASSIFSTVAKNIQYF.

The CDR3 loop reads CASTPGGFSGANVLTF. As DNA, the CDR3 is TGTGCCAGCACCCCCGGGGGGTTCTCTGGGGCCAACGTCCTGACTTTC. The chain has TRBV5-6 and TRBJ2-6; 7 bases match TRBD2. V lost 6 bases, J lost 0 bases, and 6 bases stayed unmatched. CDR1 and CDR2 (germline): SGHDT, YYEEEE. This CDR3 has 16 residues.

The chain is built from TRBV6-6 and TRBJ1-5; 7 nucleotides line up with TRBD1. Per the germline V gene, CDR1 is MNHNY and CDR2 is SVGAGI (reference sequence). This CDR3 is 14 amino acids long. V dropped 5 bases and J dropped 1; count of bases not matched to a gene: 2. The CDR3: CASSPGQSNQPQHF. CDR3 nucleotides: TGTGCCAGCAGTCCGGGACAGAGCAATCAGCCCCAGCATTTT.

This rearrangement joins TRBV29-1 to TRBJ2-3, with 10 bases that match TRBD1. The V gene's germline CDR1 is SQVTM and CDR2 ANQGSEA. V lost 6 bases to trimming and J lost 5 bases; unmatched junction nucleotides: 5. The CDR3 length is 13 residues. The CDR3 here is CSVTGTGVDTQYF. CDR3 bases: TGCAGCGTGACCGGGACAGGGGTAGATACGCAGTATTTT.

The table lists this clone with many counts. This chain links TRBV7-8 with TRBJ2-7; 7 bases map to TRBD1. Per the germline V gene, CDR1 is SGHVS and CDR2 is FQNEAQ. Trimming at V came to 4 bases and at J to 8 bases, leaving 11 bases not matched to a gene. The CDR3 has 14 amino acids. This CDR3 reads CASSSGTAYLKQYF. CDR3 bases: TGTGCCAGCAGCTCCGGGACAGCGTATTTAAAGCAGTACTTC.

A single count supports this clone. The chain couples TRBV28 to TRBJ2-2; perhaps TRBD2 as D (6 bases). This CDR3 is 15 amino acids long. V lost 4 bases to trimming and J lost 6 bases, with 15 bases between them. The germline V gene encodes CDR1 MDHEN and CDR2 SYDVKM. The CDR3 DNA is TGTGCCAGCAGTTCCGGGGACTCCCTCCCCGGGGAGCTGTTTTTT. Its translation is CASSSGDSLPGELFF. The complete variable domain, with remaining parts taken from reference TRBV28 and TRBJ2-2, reads DVKVTQSSRYLVKRTGEKVFLECVQDMDHENMFWYRQDPGLGLRLIYFSYDVKMKEKGDIPEGYSVSREKKERFSLILESASTNQTSMYLCASSSGDSLPGELFFGEGSRLTVL.

The rearrangement joins TRBV11-2 to TRBJ1-1, with 7 bases that match TRBD1. Trimming took 6 bases from V and 3 from J; bases not matched to a gene: 10. Germline CDR1 is SGHAT and CDR2 is FQNNGV. This CDR3 comprises 15 residues. CDR3: CASRQTTGWYTEAFF. DNA of the CDR3: TGTGCCAGCAGACAAACGACAGGGTGGTACACTGAAGCTTTCTTT.

The rearrangement links TRBV6-4 to TRBJ1-5; 11 bases align to TRBD1. This CDR3 spans 22 amino acids. Unmatched junction bases numbered 18, after V lost 2 bases and J lost 0 bases. Germline CDR1 and CDR2: MRHNA and SNTAGT. CDR3 DNA sequence: TGTGCCAGCAGTGACGCCGACCGGGACAGGGGGGACCGAACACTTAGCAATCAGCCCCAGCATTTT. It specifies CASSDADRDRGDRTLSNQPQHF.

The chain has TRBV6-2 or TRBV6-3 and TRBJ2-1; 13 positions match TRBD2. CDR3 size: 15 residues. The germline V gene has CDR1 MNHEY and CDR2 SVGEGT. The junction had 9 bases not matched to a gene; V was cut back by 5 bases and J by 11 bases. CDR3 loop: CASSPGLAGAEKQFF. DNA for the CDR3: TGTGCCAGCAGTCCCGGACTAGCGGGAGCTGAAAAGCAGTTCTTC.

The rearrangement links TRBV27 to TRBJ1-3; TRBD1 matches at 8 bases. CDR1 MNHEY and CDR2 SMNVEV come from the germline V gene (reference sequence). This CDR3 has 15 amino acids. Trimming at V came to 4 bases and at J to 2 bases, leaving 4 bases not matched to a gene. The CDR3 region is CASSYVQGAGNTIYF. CDR3 DNA sequence: TGTGCCAGCAGTTACGTACAGGGGGCTGGAAACACCATATATTTT.

Only a few counts were recorded for this clone. V usage is TRBV14 and J usage is TRBJ1-6, with 8 bases identical to TRBD1. V trimming: 5 bases; J trimming: 6 bases; junction bases outside the gene matches: 12. The germline gives CDR1 SGHDN, CDR2 FVKESK. This CDR3 is built from 17 residues. CDR3 bases: TGTGCCAGCAGCAAGTGGACAGGGACCGCGAGTAATTCACCCCTCCACTTT. Its protein is CASSKWTGTASNSPLHF. The full variable domain, rest sourced from reference TRBV14 and TRBJ1-6, is EAGVTQFPSHSVIEKGQTVTLRCDPISGHDNLYWYRRVMGKEIKFLLHFVKESKQDESGMPNNRFLAERTGGTYSTLKVQPAELEDSGVYFCASSKWTGTASNSPLHFGNGTRLTVT.

This chain joins TRBV4-1 and TRBJ2-3, with TRBD1 matching over 8 bases. The junction had 7 bases not matched to a gene; V was cut back by 5 bases and J by 6 bases. CDR3 length: 14 amino acids. In germline, CDR1 is MGHRA, CDR2 YSYEKL. CDR3 nucleotide sequence: TGCGCCAGCAGCGTCCGGGACAGGACTGATACGCAGTATTTT. Residues: CASSVRDRTDTQYF.

V gene TRBV7-9 combines with J gene TRBJ1-3; 8 positions agree with TRBD1. This CDR3 has 13 residues. CDR1 SEHNR and CDR2 FQNEAQ come from the germline V gene (reference sequence). Trimming at V came to 9 bases and at J to 3 bases, leaving 4 bases not matched to a gene. CDR3 DNA sequence: TGTGCCAGTAGAACAGGGGGTGGAAACACCATATATTTT. Its protein product is CASRTGGGNTIYF.

J is TRBJ2-7 and V is TRBV5-4, with a tentative D call TRBD2 (6 bases). Germline V lookup: CDR1 SGHNT, CDR2 YYREEE (reference sequence). V lost 3 bases and J lost 5, with 21 bases in between. The CDR3 is 16 residues long. The CDR3 is CASSSGGSGPPHEQYF. CDR3 in DNA: TGTGCCAGCAGCTCCGGGGGTAGCGGACCTCCCCACGAGCAGTACTTC.

The genes are TRBV14 and TRBJ2-1; possible D gene TRBD2, 6 bases. Germline V CDR1 and CDR2: SGHDN, FVKESK. The CDR3 runs to 13 residues. V lost 4 bases and J 6 bases, leaving 10 bases between the germline ends. The CDR3 here is CASSRGLANEQFF. CDR3 sequence (DNA): TGTGCCAGCAGCCGGGGACTTGCCAATGAGCAGTTCTTC. Variable domain in full (rest from reference TRBV14 and TRBJ2-1): EAGVTQFPSHSVIEKGQTVTLRCDPISGHDNLYWYRRVMGKEIKFLLHFVKESKQDESGMPNNRFLAERTGGTYSTLKVQPAELEDSGVYFCASSRGLANEQFFGPGTRLTVL.

This clone has just one count. The rearrangement links TRBV11-2 to TRBJ2-1, with TRBD1 identical over 8 bases. The CDR3 runs to 17 residues. Germline lookup yields CDR1 SGHAT and CDR2 FQNNGV. The V segment lost 5 bases and the J segment 0 bases; nucleotides outside the gene matches: 9. CDR3 residues: CASSKRDRPSSYNEQFF. CDR3 DNA: TGTGCCAGCAGCAAAAGGGACAGGCCGAGCTCCTACAATGAGCAGTTCTTC.